The next 10 T cell receptor beta chains were all read from a single sample in a study of tumor and adjacent non-tumor tissue in lung cancer. This sample's RNA came from whole unsorted tissue. The library came from three nested PCR rounds adapted from ARM-PCR protocols. One entry per CDR3 protein results from TCRdb running MiXCR on the multiplex PCR reads. The table lists roughly 81,000 distinct CDR3 sequences, around 70% of them singletons, with around 12% in the top ten. Source material: lung tumor tissue. The receptors come from a woman in her sixties or seventies with non-small cell lung cancer.

With regard to this clonotype: Mismatch with germline at one junction end may stem from a read error. The chain employs TRBV20-1 and TRBJ2-1; D gene ambiguous. Per the germline V gene, CDR1 is DFQATT and CDR2 is SNEGSKA (reference sequence). CDR3 length: 13 amino acids. CDR3 sequence reads: CRAPPRADNEQFF. The CDR3 nucleotides read TGCCGTGCTCCCCCAAGAGCCGACAATGAGCAGTTCTTC.

In the case of this clonotype: This could be a read error, since a much larger clone is one nucleotide away. The rearrangement uses TRBV24-1 and TRBJ2-7; D perhaps matches TRBD2 (5 bases). The CDR3 has 11 residues. Germline values: CDR1 KGHDR, CDR2 SFDVKD. Here the CDR3 reads CAISEEGQQYF. CDR3 nucleotides: TGTGCCATCAGTGAAGAGGGTCAGCAGTACTTC.

In the case of this clonotype: One base away lies a much larger clone, so this may be a sequencing read error. CDR3 in amino acids: CASSPGGALNNEAFF. The CDR3 bases are TGTGCCAGCAGCCCCGGCGGGGCCCTGAACAATGAAGCTTTCTTT. V and J are TRBV7-9 and TRBJ1-1; D is perhaps TRBD1 (5 bases). The V gene's germline CDR1 is SEHNR and CDR2 FQNEAQ (reference sequence). The CDR3 is 15 residues long.

To note about this clonotype: A much larger clone is a single base away; this may be a read error. The chain links TRBV20-1 to TRBJ2-7, with 10 bases that match TRBD1. This CDR3 spans 13 amino acids. Germline V gives CDR1 DFQATT, CDR2 SNEGSKA (reference sequence). The CDR3 nucleotides are TGCAATGCTCGGACAGGGGGGGTGGACGAGCAGTACTTC. Its translation is CNARTGGVDEQYF.

Regarding this clonotype: One end of the junction does not line up with germline, which may come from a read error. This sequence joins TRBV5-1 and TRBJ2-7; D gene ambiguous. Germline values: CDR1 SGHRS, CDR2 YFSETQ. CDR3 length equals 16 residues. The CDR3 sequence is CASNLGIETNAVEQYF. CDR3 DNA sequence: TGCGCCAGCAACTTGGGTATCGAGACAAACGCGGTAGAGCAGTACTTC.

This clonotype was observed a single time. This rearrangement joins TRBV11-2 to TRBJ2-5; TRBD2 might be the D (5 bases). CDR1 and CDR2 from the germline V gene are SGHAT and FQNNGV. With 8 bases removed from V and 1 base from J, the gap between germline ends came to 17 bases. The CDR3 sequence is 15 residues long. The CDR3 region has the DNA TGTGCCAGCGACCCTGGCCCCAGCGGCCAAGAGACCCAGTACTTC. Translating gives CASDPGPSGQETQYF.

Details on this clonotype: This sequence may be a read error, since a much larger clone differs from it by one base. This sequence joins TRBV20-1 and TRBJ1-6, with 7 bases identical to TRBD1. V dropped 2 bases and J dropped 6; count of bases not matched to a gene: 10. CDR1 DFQATT and CDR2 SNEGSKA come from the germline V gene (reference sequence). This CDR3 comprises 16 residues. The CDR3 sequence: CSARFDRASGNSPLHF. CDR3 DNA: TGCAGTGCTAGATTTGACAGGGCATCCGGTAATTCACCCCTCCACTTT.

Many counts were recorded for this clonotype. CDR3 coding DNA: TGTGCCAGCAGCTCCCGATTGATGGCCGGGAGCACCCTCATATACAATGAGCAGTTCTTC. It codes for CASSSRLMAGSTLIYNEQFF. The chain recombines TRBV5-6 with TRBJ2-1; tentative D call: TRBD2 (6 bases). Germline V CDR1 and CDR2: SGHDT, YYEEEE. The germline V and J ends were trimmed by 3 bases and 4 bases, with 29 bases remaining between them. The CDR3 runs to 20 residues.

This clonotype was detected a few times. No DNA is shown, since the ends of the CDR3 on it are uncertain; the CDR3 is the one TCRdb lists. V gene TRBV29-1 combines with J gene TRBJ2-6; TRBD1 reflects the table's D call only, with no check against the DNA. The CDR3 region is 15 residues in length, termini included. In germline, CDR1 is SQVTM, CDR2 ANQGSEA. CDR3 protein: CSVSGWGTGANVQTF.

V gene TRBV29-1 combines with J gene TRBJ2-1; a possible D gene is TRBD2 (5 bases). Per the germline V gene, CDR1 is SQVTM and CDR2 is ANQGSEA. The CDR3 spans 15 residues. V was shortened by 3 bases and J by 8 bases, with 20 bases between the two germline ends. CDR3 in amino acids: CSVDLGATGRDEQFF. CDR3 coding DNA: TGCAGCGTTGATCTGGGTGCGACGGGAAGAGATGAGCAGTTCTTC.